These 32 T cell receptor beta chains were all obtained from the same sample, sequenced in a study of post-analysis software for immune sequencing data. Study-level points and caveats: Compared with controls, patients had more of five TRBV segments, including TRBV5-6, TRBV5-1 and TRBV20-1.

Tagging with unique molecular identifiers was a feature of the TCR beta cDNA libraries. TCRdb itself ran the PCR reads through MiXCR, one entry per CDR3 protein. The table lists about 770,000 distinct CDR3 sequences, roughly 46% of them singletons. Their antigens are not known. The sequencing sample was made of blood. The receptors were sampled from a girl between 5 and 17 years old with multiple sclerosis.

This clonotype has just a few counts. The chain employs TRBV13 and TRBJ2-7; no clear D. The CDR3 runs 14 residues. Looked up from germline, CDR1 is PRHDT and CDR2 is FYEKMQ (reference sequence). V lost 4 bases and J 3 bases, leaving 13 bases between the germline ends. The chain's CDR3 is CASSSQLHSYEQYF. In DNA, the CDR3 is TGTGCCAGCAGCTCTCAACTTCACAGCTACGAGCAGTACTTC.

This chain uses TRBV6-5 with TRBJ2-7; 7 bases are a match to TRBD1. V lost 11 bases to trimming and J lost 0 bases; unmatched junction nucleotides: 7. CDR3 length equals 13 residues. From germline, CDR1 is MNHEY and CDR2 SVGAGI. The CDR3 sequence: CAVRRGSSYEQYF. CDR3 DNA sequence: TGTGCCGTGCGCAGGGGGAGCTCCTACGAGCAGTACTTC.

This clonotype was counted only a few times. This chain uses TRBV20-1 with TRBJ1-2; D is unclear. Germline V gene data show CDR1 as DFQATT and CDR2 as SNEGSKA (reference sequence). CDR3 length: 15 residues. CDR3 sequence: CRFGLPTPLGYGYTF. Here the CDR3 DNA reads TGCAGATTCGGACTGCCAACTCCTCTGGGCTATGGCTACACCTTC.

The V gene is TRBV10-3, the J gene TRBJ2-7; D assignment may be TRBD1 or TRBD2 (6 bases each). The J call may be mistaken, given a closer DNA end match to TRBJ2-5. Looked up from germline, CDR1 is ENHRY and CDR2 is SYGVKD. The CDR3 loop spans 14 amino acids. The CDR3 region is CAISESGGGETQYF. Here the CDR3 DNA reads TGTGCCATCAGTGAGTCGGGGGGCGGCGAGACCCAGTACTTC.

This chain uses TRBV2 with TRBJ1-1; D possibly corresponds to TRBD1 (5 bases). The CDR3 contains 17 residues. CDR1 SNHLY and CDR2 FYNNEI come from the germline V gene. Trimming pared 8 bases from V and 0 bases from J, leaving 22 bases between. For the CDR3, the DNA is TGTGCCAGCGGAAAGGCCAGGGAGGGGCCCCTGAACACTGAAGCTTTCTTT. It translates to CASGKAREGPLNTEAFF.

Details on this clonotype: One junction end disagrees with the germline gene, perhaps due to a read error. This chain connects TRBV7-7 to TRBJ2-5; 11 nucleotides align to TRBD2. The germline CDR1 and CDR2 sequences are SSHAT and FNYEAQ (reference sequence). CDR3 length: 15 residues. CDR3 residues: CASSSLLAGEETQYF. The CDR3 DNA reads TGTGCTAGCAGCTCTTTACTAGCGGGAGAAGAGACCCAGTACTTC.

In this sample, this clonotype turned up once. The CDR3 sequence is CATRATGLQPQHF. In DNA form, the CDR3 reads TGTGCCACCAGGGCTACAGGGCTTCAGCCCCAGCATTTT. The V gene is TRBV15, the J gene TRBJ1-5, with D possibly matching TRBD1 (6 bases). The CDR3 is 13 amino acids. Per germline, CDR1 LNHNV and CDR2 YYDKDF (reference sequence). V was shortened by 6 bases and J by 6 bases, with 12 bases between the two germline ends.

Here the CDR3 DNA reads TGCGCCAGCAGCCAAGGCCGCGAAACAGATACGCAGTATTTT. It yields the protein CASSQGRETDTQYF. This chain links TRBV4-3 with TRBJ2-3, with unresolved D. The germline V gene has CDR1 LGHNA and CDR2 YSLEER. Trimming took 1 base from V and 3 from J, leaving 8 bases between them. This CDR3 region has 14 residues.

This chain joins TRBV20-1 and TRBJ2-1; the D is unclear. This CDR3 has 15 amino acids. V lost 1 base to trimming and J lost 4 bases, with 14 bases between them. Germline lookup yields CDR1 DFQATT and CDR2 SNEGSKA (reference sequence). The CDR3 sequence: CSARALHRAYNEQFF. The CDR3 nucleotides are TGCAGTGCTAGAGCTTTACACCGGGCATACAATGAGCAGTTCTTC.

This clonotype was counted only a few times. V and J are TRBV27 and TRBJ2-7, with 11 positions matching TRBD2. This CDR3 contains 14 residues. With 5 bases clipped from V and 7 bases from J, the junction kept 7 bases outside the gene matches. Germline lookup yields CDR1 MNHEY and CDR2 SMNVEV (reference sequence). In nucleotides, the CDR3 is TGTGCCAGCAGTGCACTAGCGGGGGTTAAAGAGCAGTACTTC. As protein: CASSALAGVKEQYF.

This clonotype was detected a few times. The chain links TRBV29-1 to TRBJ2-1, with D maybe TRBD2 (5 bases). V was trimmed by 2 bases and J by 8 bases, leaving 13 bases between them. The CDR3 length is 13 residues. The germline CDR1 and CDR2 sequences are SQVTM and ANQGSEA. The CDR3 DNA reads as TGCAGCGTTGAAAGCCCTAGCATCCATGAGCAGTTCTTC. The encoded protein is CSVESPSIHEQFF.

The chain recombines TRBV20-1 with TRBJ2-1, with 10 nucleotides matching TRBD2. CDR3 length equals 14 residues. The ends lost 2 bases at V and 7 bases at J; junction bases unmatched: 5. Germline loops: CDR1 DFQATT, CDR2 SNEGSKA (reference sequence). CDR3 region: CSARPPTSGNEQFF. The CDR3 DNA reads TGCAGTGCTAGACCGCCGACTAGCGGGAATGAGCAGTTCTTC.

The rearrangement links TRBV12-3 or TRBV12-4 to TRBJ2-1; D is unresolved. There are 14 residues in the CDR3. Trimming took 4 bases from V and 6 from J, leaving 13 bases between them. DNA for the CDR3: TGTGCCAGCAGTTCCAGAGTGAGATCCAATGAGCAGTTCTTC. The encoded protein is CASSSRVRSNEQFF.

This clonotype has more than one count but fewer than ten. This chain joins TRBV7-6 and TRBJ2-5, with 9 positions matching TRBD2. The V segment lost 5 bases and the J segment 5 bases; nucleotides outside the gene matches: 12. This CDR3 is 16 amino acids long. CDR1 is SGHVS, CDR2 FNYEAQ, per germline. This CDR3 reads CASSPLSSGSGETQYF. As DNA, the CDR3 is TGTGCCAGCAGCCCCCTAAGTAGCGGGAGTGGGGAGACCCAGTACTTC.

The chain combines TRBV20-1 with TRBJ2-7; the D gene is possibly TRBD1 (6 bases). Germline V lookup: CDR1 DFQATT, CDR2 SNEGSKA (reference sequence). The V end was cut by 0 bases, the J end by 1 base, with 13 bases between. The CDR3 runs to 15 residues. CDR3 loop: CSARDRRTVSYEQYF. CDR3 bases: TGCAGTGCTAGAGATCGTAGGACAGTGTCCTACGAGCAGTACTTC.

The chain uses TRBV11-2 and TRBJ1-1; possible D gene TRBD1, 5 bases. The V and J ends lost 0 bases and 11 bases respectively, with 13 bases between them. The CDR3 consists of 13 residues. CDR1 and CDR2 from the germline V gene are SGHAT and FQNNGV. The CDR3 reads CASSLETVGGAFF. CDR3 DNA: TGTGCCAGCAGCTTAGAGACAGTTGGTGGGGCTTTCTTT.

This clonotype came up once. The CDR3 bases are TGTGCCAGCAGTTTAGCGATGGTGTCTAGCCCTGATCCCACAGATACGCAGTATTTT. Translation gives CASSLAMVSSPDPTDTQYF. The rearrangement links TRBV12-3 or TRBV12-4 to TRBJ2-3, with D possibly TRBD2 on 5 matching bases. The ends were cut back, 0 bases at V and 2 bases at J, with 21 bases in the middle. The CDR3 is 19 amino acids.

There are a few counts of this clonotype. This chain uses TRBV4-3 with TRBJ2-7, with a tentative D call TRBD1 (6 bases). The V gene's germline CDR1 is LGHNA and CDR2 YSLEER. This CDR3 is 15 amino acids long. Trimming stripped 0 bases from V and 3 bases from J, with 12 bases between. The CDR3 DNA reads as TGCGCCAGCAGCCAAGAACAGGGCCCTTACTACGAGCAGTACTTC. Its translation: CASSQEQGPYYEQYF.

The CDR3 protein is CASSISGIVTDTQYF. The DNA of the CDR3 is TGTGCCAGCAGTATCAGCGGGATAGTCACAGATACGCAGTATTTT. V is TRBV27 and J is TRBJ2-3; 7 bases are shared with TRBD2. The V gene's germline CDR1 is MNHEY and CDR2 SMNVEV (reference sequence). V lost 5 bases, J lost 2 bases, and 7 bases stayed unmatched. The CDR3 loop spans 15 amino acids.

The genes are TRBV24-1 and TRBJ2-6; D may be TRBD2 (6 bases). CDR1 is KGHDR, CDR2 SFDVKD, per germline. Trimming left V 5 bases short and J 0 bases short, with 19 bases between. CDR3 length: 19 residues. DNA of the CDR3: TGTGCCACCAGTGTTCCAGAGCCGGGGGTGTTCTCTGGGGCCAACGTCCTGACTTTC. As protein: CATSVPEPGVFSGANVLTF.

This chain joins TRBV29-1 and TRBJ2-5; 7 bases are shared with TRBD1. This CDR3 has 17 residues. The germline CDR1 and CDR2 sequences are SQVTM and ANQGSEA. The J segment lost 4 bases and the V segment lost 6 bases, leaving 20 bases of the junction unmatched. CDR3 nucleotide sequence: TGCAGCGTAGCAATGAACAGGGGACAGATCGATAGAGAGACCCAGTACTTC. Protein product: CSVAMNRGQIDRETQYF. The variable domain in full, with the rest retrieved from reference TRBV29-1 and TRBJ2-5, is SAVISQKPSRDICQRGTSLTIQCQVDSQVTMMFWYRQQPGQSLTLIATANQGSEATYESGFVIDKFPISRPNLTFSTLTVSNMSPEDSSIYLCSVAMNRGQIDRETQYFGPGTRLLVL.

This chain connects TRBV29-1 to TRBJ2-7; possibly TRBD2 for D (7 bases). The CDR3 spans 14 residues. CDR1 and CDR2 (germline): SQVTM, ANQGSEA. The V and J ends lost 4 bases and 2 bases respectively, with 15 bases between them. The CDR3, as DNA: TGCAGCGTTGTAGGCTCCGGGGGGCCCTACGAGCAGTACTTC. Translation: CSVVGSGGPYEQYF.

The rearrangement links TRBV5-1 to TRBJ2-4, with no clear D. This CDR3 has 9 residues. Germline CDR1 and CDR2: SGHRS and YFSETQ. V lost 5 bases to trimming and J lost 13 bases, with 7 bases between them. The chain's CDR3 is CASSGKQYF. CDR3 coding DNA: TGCGCCAGCAGTGGGAAGCAGTACTTC.

The chain links TRBV20-1 to TRBJ2-7; 12 positions agree with TRBD2. The CDR3 is 14 residues long. Germline V lookup: CDR1 DFQATT, CDR2 SNEGSKA (reference sequence). Germline trimming cut 1 base from V and 5 bases from J; bases unmatched to any gene: 3. CDR3 DNA: TGCAGTGCTAGAGGACTAGCGGGAGAAAACGAGCAGTACTTC. It codes for CSARGLAGENEQYF.

CDR3 sequence reads: CASSLSWQGGEQYF. In DNA form, the CDR3 reads TGTGCCAGCAGCTTAAGTTGGCAGGGCGGGGAGCAGTACTTC. The chain uses TRBV7-6 and TRBJ2-5; D is possibly TRBD2 (6 bases). The CDR3 length is 14 residues. Germline lookup yields CDR1 SGHVS and CDR2 FNYEAQ. Deletions cut 2 bases from V and 11 bases from J, with 18 bases between.

This rearrangement joins TRBV12-3 or TRBV12-4 to TRBJ2-1, with 8 bases aligning to TRBD2. This CDR3 spans 16 amino acids. Losses at the gene ends were 7 bases for V and 0 bases for J; bases not matched to a gene: 8. As DNA, the CDR3 is TGTGCCAGCACTAATAGCGGGAAGAGCTCCTACAATGAGCAGTTCTTC. Its translation is CASTNSGKSSYNEQFF.

The chain joins TRBV12-3 or TRBV12-4 to TRBJ2-7; possibly TRBD2 for D (6 bases). Trimming removed 5 bases at V and 0 bases at J, with 11 bases between. This CDR3 contains 14 residues. The CDR3 coding sequence is TGTGCCAGCAGTGCTAGCGTCCACTCCTACGAGCAGTACTTC. Its translation: CASSASVHSYEQYF.

In its sample, this clonotype was seen a few times. The chain employs TRBV27 and TRBJ2-7; the D gene is possibly TRBD1 (6 bases). Germline lookup yields CDR1 MNHEY and CDR2 SMNVEV (reference sequence). The length of the CDR3 is 14 residues. V lost 0 bases, J lost 2 bases, and 8 bases lay in between. CDR3 region: CASSLSRTAYEQYF. The CDR3 DNA reads TGTGCCAGCAGTTTATCCCGGACAGCCTACGAGCAGTACTTC.

This clonotype was detected only a few times. The gene calls are TRBV29-1 and TRBJ1-2; possibly TRBD1 for D (5 bases). From germline, CDR1 is SQVTM and CDR2 ANQGSEA. Trimming stripped 1 base from V and 6 bases from J, with 12 bases between. The CDR3 contains 13 residues. Here the CDR3 DNA reads TGCAGCGTTGAAGCGAATTGGGGGGATGGCTACACCTTC. Residues: CSVEANWGDGYTF.

This chain uses TRBV12-3 or TRBV12-4 with TRBJ1-3; D might be TRBD1 (5 bases). The CDR3 runs 15 residues. Trimming removed 3 bases from V and 6 bases from J, with 15 bases in between. CDR3 sequence (DNA): TGTGCCAGCAGTTTTCTTGCCGGGACGGCAAACACCATATATTTT. Encoded protein: CASSFLAGTANTIYF.

The chain carries TRBV6-1 and TRBJ2-3, with D possibly matching TRBD2 (6 bases). The germline gives CDR1 MNHNS, CDR2 SASEGT. V shed 8 bases and J shed 3 bases, with 15 bases lying between them. This CDR3 comprises 14 residues. DNA of the CDR3: TGTGCCAGCTCCACGGGACTGATTACAGATACGCAGTATTTT. This translates into CASSTGLITDTQYF.

This chain joins TRBV10-3 and TRBJ2-7, with D perhaps being TRBD1 or TRBD2 (7 bases each). The CDR3 has 15 residues. V was trimmed by 0 bases and J by 2 bases, leaving 11 bases between them. The germline V gene encodes CDR1 ENHRY and CDR2 SYGVKD. The CDR3 region is CAISESQGGAYEQYF. DNA for the CDR3: TGTGCCATCAGTGAGTCCCAGGGGGGGGCCTACGAGCAGTACTTC.